The 21 T cell receptor beta chains below come from one sample, sequenced in a study of blood T cell repertoires in COVID-19. Profiled with immunoSEQ multiplex PCR; TCRdb holds only in-frame clones, not every one. Of roughly 250,000 clones in the sample, 80% to 85% were seen once. The sequenced material came from peripheral blood. The receptors were gathered from a woman aged 55-69 years with active or convalescent COVID-19.

This clone has only a few counts. The J gene is TRBJ1-1, the V gene TRBV25-1; D gene ambiguous. V was trimmed by 5 bases and J by 7 bases, leaving 8 bases between them. Germline V gives CDR1 MGHDK, CDR2 SYGVNS. The CDR3 is made up of 11 amino acids. The CDR3: CASSPSVEAFF. The CDR3 bases are TGTGCCAGCAGTCCTTCGGTTGAAGCTTTCTTT. The full variable domain, completed using reference TRBV25-1 and TRBJ1-1, is EADIYQTPRYLVIGTGKKITLECSQTMGHDKMYWYQQDPGMELHLIHYSYGVNSTEKGDLSSESTVSRIRTEHFPLTLESARPSHTSQYLCASSPSVEAFFGQGTRLTVV.

The CDR3 protein is CASSVRGYDTEAFF. DNA for the CDR3: TGTGCCAGCAGCGTTAGGGGATACGACACTGAAGCTTTCTTT. J is TRBJ1-1 and V is TRBV9; D might be TRBD1 (5 bases). The CDR3 sequence is 14 residues long. CDR1 and CDR2 (germline): SGDLS, YYNGEE. Trimming shortened V by 2 bases and J by 3 bases, and 11 bases separated the two germline ends.

The chain links TRBV7-3 to TRBJ2-2; 8 bases map to TRBD1. The length of the CDR3 is 16 residues. CDR1 and CDR2 (germline): SGHTA, FQGTGA. V lost 4 bases, J lost 4 bases, and 8 bases stayed unmatched. CDR3: CASSSADRAVTGELFF. The CDR3 DNA sequence: TGTGCCAGCAGCTCCGCGGACAGGGCGGTCACCGGGGAGCTGTTTTTT.

This chain connects TRBV3-1 (or the pseudogene TRBV3-2) to TRBJ1-2, with a weak D call TRBD1 (5 bases). CDR1 and CDR2 (germline): LGHDT, YNNKEL (reference sequence). The CDR3 sequence is 16 residues long. Trimming shortened V by 5 bases and J by 3 bases, and 19 bases separated the two germline ends. CDR3 protein: CASSSRGPGGYYGYTF. In nucleotides, the CDR3 is TGTGCCAGCAGCTCAAGGGGCCCTGGCGGTTACTATGGCTACACCTTC.

The chain recombines TRBV27 with TRBJ2-3, with 7 bases aligning to TRBD1. V trimming: 4 bases; J trimming: 6 bases; junction bases outside the gene matches: 4. The CDR3 has 13 amino acids. CDR1 is MNHEY and CDR2 is SMNVEV in the germline V gene (reference sequence). CDR3 nucleotide sequence: TGTGCCAGCAGTTCTGACAGGGAGGATACGCAGTATTTT. It encodes CASSSDREDTQYF.

The J gene is TRBJ2-7, the V gene TRBV7-6, with 9 bases aligning to TRBD1. Unmatched junction bases numbered 25, after V lost 5 bases and J lost 5 bases. The germline V gene has CDR1 SGHVS and CDR2 FNYEAQ. The CDR3 sequence is 20 residues long. CDR3 DNA sequence: TGTGCCAGCAGCCCGAGTACTCTTGGGAATAAGGACAGGGGTCGGAACGAGCAGTACTTC. Its protein product is CASSPSTLGNKDRGRNEQYF. The full variable domain, in which reference TRBV7-6 and TRBJ2-7 provide the parts outside the CDR3, is GAGVSQSPRYKVTKRGQDVALRCDPISGHVSLYWYRQALGQGPEFLTYFNYEAQQDKSGLPNDRFSAERPEGSISTLTIQRTEQRDSAMYRCASSPSTLGNKDRGRNEQYFGPGTRLTVT.

This chain connects TRBV15 to TRBJ2-7, with TRBD2 identical over 7 bases. CDR3 length: 16 amino acids. The J segment lost 3 bases and the V segment lost 3 bases, leaving 11 bases of the junction unmatched. Germline CDR1 is LNHNV and CDR2 is YYDKDF (reference sequence). CDR3 bases: TGTGCCACCAGCAGGGACCAGAGCGGGGCCAGCTACGAGCAGTACTTC. Amino acid sequence: CATSRDQSGASYEQYF.

V usage is TRBV7-3 and J usage is TRBJ1-6, with 7 bases matching TRBD1. Germline values: CDR1 SGHTA, CDR2 FQGTGA. Losses at the gene ends were 1 base for V and 9 bases for J; bases not matched to a gene: 6. The CDR3 loop spans 15 amino acids. The CDR3 nucleotides are TGTGCCAGCAGCTTAAAGAAAGGGGGCGGTTCACCCCTCCACTTT. Translation gives CASSLKKGGGSPLHF.

The V and J genes are TRBV2 and TRBJ1-6, with 8 bases identical to TRBD1. The CDR3 runs 15 residues. The germline V gene encodes CDR1 SNHLY and CDR2 FYNNEI. J was trimmed by 11 bases and V by 2 bases; bases with no gene match: 8. The CDR3 protein is CASSEPLGQEPPLHF. The CDR3 region has the DNA TGTGCCAGCAGTGAACCACTGGGACAGGAGCCACCCCTCCACTTT.

In DNA form, the CDR3 reads TGTGCCAGCACCTCTCGACAGGGACGCACAGATACGCAGTATTTT. It translates to CASTSRQGRTDTQYF. The chain has TRBV25-1 and TRBJ2-3, with TRBD1 identical over 7 bases. The germline CDR1 and CDR2 sequences are MGHDK and SYGVNS. The trim removed 7 bases at V and 1 base at J, leaving 8 bases unmatched. There are 15 residues in the CDR3. Variable domain in full (rest from reference TRBV25-1 and TRBJ2-3): EADIYQTPRYLVIGTGKKITLECSQTMGHDKMYWYQQDPGMELHLIHYSYGVNSTEKGDLSSESTVSRIRTEHFPLTLESARPSHTSQYLCASTSRQGRTDTQYFGPGTRLTVL.

The chain links TRBV21-1 to TRBJ2-4; the listed D gene, TRBD2, was not tested against the DNA. TRBV21-1 is termed a pseudogene. The CDR3 runs 17 residues. Here the CDR3 DNA reads TGTGCCAGCAGCAAAGAGGAGGGGCGCTGGGCCAAAAACATTCAGTACTTC. Protein: CASSKEEGRWAKNIQYF.

The rearrangement links TRBV18 to TRBJ2-1; D uncertain. The germline V and J ends were trimmed by 1 base and 3 bases, with 10 bases remaining between them. CDR1 and CDR2 from the germline V gene are KGHSH and LQKENI. The CDR3 loop spans 15 amino acids. The CDR3 bases are TGTGCCAGCTCACCACTCCAGCTAGACTACAATGAGCAGTTCTTC. As protein: CASSPLQLDYNEQFF.

The chain couples TRBV2 to TRBJ1-1; no clear D. In germline, CDR1 is SNHLY, CDR2 FYNNEI. The germline V and J ends were trimmed by 4 bases and 5 bases, with 8 bases remaining between them. The CDR3 spans 12 residues. CDR3 nucleotide sequence: TGTGCCAGCAGTGTCGCAGGTACTGAAGCTTTCTTT. This codes for CASSVAGTEAFF. The full variable domain, completed using reference TRBV2 and TRBJ1-1, is EPEVTQTPSHQVTQMGQEVILRCVPISNHLYFYWYRQILGQKVEFLVSFYNNEISEKSEIFDDQFSVERPDGSNFTLKIRSTKLEDSAMYFCASSVAGTEAFFGQGTRLTVV.

V is TRBV7-6 and J is TRBJ1-1, with a tentative D call TRBD1 (5 bases). V lost 2 bases and J lost 3, with 16 bases in between. The length of the CDR3 is 16 residues. CDR1 is SGHVS and CDR2 is FNYEAQ in the germline V gene. The CDR3 loop reads CASSLTSREVDTEAFF. Here the CDR3 DNA reads TGTGCCAGCAGCTTAACCTCCAGGGAGGTGGACACTGAAGCTTTCTTT.

The chain combines TRBV16 with TRBJ2-1, with 7 bases matching TRBD2. The J segment lost 2 bases and the V segment lost 4 bases, leaving 2 bases of the junction unmatched. The germline CDR1 and CDR2 sequences are KGHSY and FQNENV. This CDR3 has 14 residues. The CDR3 DNA reads TGTGCCAGCAGCCCTACTAGCGCCTACAATGAGCAGTTCTTC. It encodes CASSPTSAYNEQFF.

The chain carries TRBV27 and TRBJ2-7; possible D gene TRBD1, 6 bases. The ends were cut back, 6 bases at V and 3 bases at J, with 15 bases in the middle. Germline V lookup: CDR1 MNHEY, CDR2 SMNVEV (reference sequence). There are 14 residues in the CDR3. In DNA form, the CDR3 reads TGTGCCAGCAGAGGTTCGCAGGGGATCTACGAGCAGTACTTC. Translation gives CASRGSQGIYEQYF.

This clone was found once. V is TRBV12-3 or TRBV12-4 and J is TRBJ1-2, with D possibly matching TRBD1 (6 bases). This CDR3 comprises 13 residues. Trimming pared 6 bases from V and 1 base from J, leaving 9 bases between. In DNA form, the CDR3 reads TGTGCCAGCAGCCCAGGGGTTAACTATGGCTACACCTTC. This translates into CASSPGVNYGYTF.

In its sample, this clone was seen once. The gene calls are TRBV6-5 and TRBJ1-3, with 10 bases identical to TRBD1. CDR3 size: 15 residues. Germline V gene lookup returns CDR1 MNHEY and CDR2 SVGAGI. Unmatched junction bases numbered 7, after V lost 6 bases and J lost 5 bases. The DNA for the CDR3 is TGTGCCAGCAGATATGGGACAGGGGAAAGAAACACCATATATTTT. This gives the protein CASRYGTGERNTIYF.

This clone was seen a single time. The sample has other DNA sequences that encode this CDR3 too. This rearrangement joins TRBV7-3 to TRBJ2-7, with 11 bases matching TRBD1. The CDR3 length is 13 residues. V shed 4 bases and J 6 bases; nucleotides not matched to a gene: 2. CDR1 is SGHTA, CDR2 FQGTGA, per germline. DNA for the CDR3: TGTGCCAGCAGCTCAGGGACAGGGGGCGAGCAGTACTTC. It encodes CASSSGTGGEQYF.

The chain is built from TRBV21-1 and TRBJ1-2; the table's D call TRBD1 went unverified against the DNA. TRBV21-1 is given as a pseudogene. The CDR3 length is 14 residues. The CDR3 nucleotides read TGTGCCAGCCTCTACCAGGGGGCGTTGGATGGCTACACCTTC. This codes for CASLYQGALDGYTF.

This clone appeared a single time. The chain is built from TRBV7-9 and TRBJ2-3; 7 nucleotides line up with TRBD2. V was pared by 5 bases and J by 0 bases, with 5 bases of the junction left unmatched. CDR1 and CDR2 from the germline V gene are SEHNR and FQNEAQ (reference sequence). CDR3 length: 15 amino acids. CDR3 sequence: CASSPAGVSTDTQYF. In DNA form, the CDR3 reads TGTGCCAGCAGCCCGGCGGGAGTCAGCACAGATACGCAGTATTTT.